The 8 T cell receptor beta chains reported below all come from one sample, sequenced in a study of T cell responses to AZD1222 COVID-19 vaccine (dated by TCRdb to about 2021). The time point label corresponds to: about 28 days (+/-7) after the second vaccine dose. The library was made by the immunoSEQ multiplex PCR assay. TCRdb holds this immuneACCESS table with in-frame rearrangements only. Some clones are missing; in checked studies, unresolved V genes explain under half, and the rest has no known cause. The sample contains 120,000 to 150,000 clones, around 90% of them found a single time. The ten largest clones capture roughly 1.5% of the sample. Sequences were derived from peripheral blood, sampled 28 days after the second AZD1222 dose. All receptors come from an adult who received the AZD1222 COVID-19 vaccine.

This clone was observed once. The chain couples TRBV4-3 to TRBJ2-7, with D maybe TRBD1 (6 bases). This CDR3 is 14 amino acids long. The V gene lost 4 bases and the J gene lost 2 bases, with 12 bases spanning the gap. Germline lookup yields CDR1 LGHNA and CDR2 YSLEER. This chain's CDR3 is CASSLTQGPYEQYF. The CDR3 nucleotides read TGCGCCAGCAGCCTAACACAGGGCCCCTACGAGCAGTACTTC.

V is TRBV20-1 and J is TRBJ2-7, with TRBD1 as a possible D gene (5 bases). The V gene lost 5 bases and the J gene lost 3 bases, with 8 bases spanning the gap. This CDR3 comprises 11 residues. CDR1 is DFQATT and CDR2 is SNEGSKA in the germline V gene (reference sequence). CDR3 bases: TGCAGTGCTGACAGCTACTACGAGCAGTACTTC. Protein: CSADSYYEQYF.

V is TRBV23-1 and J is TRBJ2-7, with D possibly TRBD1 on 7 matching bases. TRBV23-1 is treated as an ORF (open reading frame) with a function not yet certain. The CDR3 contains 16 residues. V shed 0 bases and J shed 4 bases, with 16 bases lying between them. The CDR3, as DNA: TGCGCCAGCAGTCAATCGGAGGAGGGGGCTGAGTACGAGCAGTACTTC. Translation gives CASSQSEEGAEYEQYF.

The chain uses TRBV5-4 and TRBJ1-1; D might be TRBD1 (5 bases). CDR1 and CDR2 (germline): SGHNT, YYREEE (reference sequence). The ends were cut back, 0 bases at V and 1 base at J, with 13 bases in the middle. The CDR3 runs to 16 residues. CDR3 protein: CASSLARGLTNTEAFF. CDR3 sequence (DNA): TGTGCCAGCAGCTTGGCCCGGGGCCTTACGAACACTGAAGCTTTCTTT.

This rearrangement joins TRBV28 to TRBJ2-5; the D is unclear. CDR3 length: 13 residues. The germline gives CDR1 MDHEN, CDR2 SYDVKM. Between the trimmed V and J ends, which lost 6 bases and 5 bases, there was a span of 13 bases. CDR3 DNA sequence: TGTGCCAGCAGCCTTGGGCGCGTGGAGACCCAGTACTTC. It is translated as CASSLGRVETQYF.

The count of this clone is one. The chain is built from TRBV7-3 and TRBJ2-2; the match to TRBD1 covers 7 bases. CDR1 is SGHTA and CDR2 is FQGTGA in the germline V gene. Trimming cost V 2 bases and J 0 bases; bases outside gene matches: 9. The CDR3 is 18 amino acids. CDR3: CASSLGGRGFANTGELFF. The DNA of the CDR3 is TGTGCCAGCAGCTTAGGGGGCAGGGGGTTCGCGAACACCGGGGAGCTGTTTTTT.

The V gene is TRBV6-2 or TRBV6-3, the J gene TRBJ2-7; D is tentatively TRBD1 or TRBD2 (5 bases each). The V end was cut by 6 bases, the J end by 6 bases, with 15 bases between. This CDR3 is 13 amino acids long. Germline V CDR1 and CDR2: MNHEY, SVGEGT. CDR3 sequence: CASSLEGRLEQYF. The CDR3 DNA follows: TGTGCCAGCAGCCTTGAGGGACGTCTCGAGCAGTACTTC.

The V and J genes are TRBV7-9 and TRBJ2-5; D gene uncertain. Germline CDR1 is SEHNR and CDR2 is FQNEAQ (reference sequence). The V end was cut by 1 base, the J end by 7 bases, with 13 bases between. The CDR3 spans 14 residues. The CDR3: CASSLGSTKGTQYF. The CDR3 bases are TGTGCCAGCAGCTTAGGATCCACGAAGGGGACCCAGTACTTC.